This TCR beta chain was sequenced for a study of blood T cell repertoires in COVID-19. Study background: Acute and convalescent COVID-19 specimens originated in the United States, Italy and Spain. From T cells, B-cell-depleted T cells, or PBMCs came the material, which was cDNA or gDNA.

Original methodology: Amplifying reference gene primers gave estimates of nucleated cell counts. Method: immunoSEQ multiplex PCR; TCRdb's copy keeps in-frame clones and lacks some. D and trimming come from the DNA, and the V and J calls and clone size come from that table. The sample records over 200,000 clones, around 75% being singletons. The sequenced sample consisted of peripheral blood. This TCR was sampled from a human donor in a cohort sampled during active COVID-19.

The CDR3 here is CSAYGTGFDEQFF. DNA of the CDR3: TGCAGCGCGTATGGGACAGGGTTCGATGAGCAGTTCTTC. V and J are TRBV29-1 and TRBJ2-1, with TRBD1 matching over 9 bases. The CDR3 consists of 13 residues. The germline CDR1 and CDR2 sequences are SQVTM and ANQGSEA. Trimming removed 7 bases from V and 8 bases from J; junction bases left unmatched: 9.